Listed here are 15 T cell receptor beta chains from one sample, sequenced in a study of T cells after yellow fever vaccination. MiXCR, run by TCRdb on the 5' RACE reads, gives a single entry per CDR3 protein. The repertoire holds approximately 240,000 distinct CDR3 sequences, with approximately 3.5% as singletons. Sequences were derived from PBMCs, sampled 15 days after the yellow fever booster vaccination. These receptors originate from a young man who received the YFV17D yellow fever vaccine.

This clonotype was detected ten times or more. The V and J genes are TRBV13 and TRBJ2-1, with 12 positions matching TRBD2. Germline V gives CDR1 PRHDT, CDR2 FYEKMQ (reference sequence). The junction had 14 bases not matched to a gene; V was cut back by 5 bases and J by 9 bases. CDR3 size: 17 residues. DNA for the CDR3: TGTGCCAGCAGCAAAAGGACTAGCGGGATGAAGTACGGTGAGCAGTTCTTC. Its translation: CASSKRTSGMKYGEQFF.

In its sample, this clonotype was seen many times. The chain is built from TRBV3-1 and TRBJ2-1; the D gene is possibly TRBD2 (5 bases). This CDR3 comprises 18 residues. The ends were cut back, 4 bases at V and 0 bases at J, with 19 bases in the middle. Germline loops: CDR1 LGHDT, CDR2 YNNKEL (reference sequence). The CDR3 reads CASSLRRTSHSSYNEQFF. In DNA form, the CDR3 reads TGTGCCAGCAGCCTAAGGAGGACTTCCCATAGCTCCTACAATGAGCAGTTCTTC.

Many counts were recorded for this clonotype. The V and J genes are TRBV7-2 and TRBJ1-6, with D maybe TRBD1 (6 bases). Trimming pared 3 bases from V and 11 bases from J, leaving 11 bases between. This CDR3 region has 13 residues. The germline gives CDR1 SGHTA, CDR2 FQGNSA. CDR3 in amino acids: CASSFRGKAPLHF. DNA for the CDR3: TGTGCCAGCAGCTTCAGGGGTAAGGCACCCCTCCACTTT.

This clonotype was picked up many times. The chain combines TRBV7-9 with TRBJ2-3; 11 bases align to TRBD2. CDR3 length equals 15 residues. In germline, CDR1 is SEHNR, CDR2 FQNEAQ (reference sequence). The trim removed 7 bases at V and 2 bases at J, leaving 5 bases unmatched. The CDR3 is CASNLAGGNTDTQYF. The CDR3 nucleotides read TGTGCCAGCAATCTAGCGGGGGGAAACACAGATACGCAGTATTTT.

This clonotype has at least ten counts. This chain uses TRBV6-5 with TRBJ1-1; 10 bases fit TRBD1. The CDR3 has 15 residues. CDR1 is MNHEY, CDR2 SVGAGI, per germline. With 6 bases clipped from V and 4 bases from J, the junction kept 8 bases outside the gene matches. CDR3: CASSSLTGGGTEAFF. Written as DNA, the CDR3 is TGTGCCAGCAGCTCTCTGACAGGGGGCGGCACTGAAGCTTTCTTT.

This clonotype has a count of ten or more. V usage is TRBV9 and J usage is TRBJ2-5; TRBD2 matches 9 bases. The CDR3 is 13 amino acids. J gave up 7 bases and V 3 bases, and 4 bases lay outside the gene matches. From germline, CDR1 is SGDLS and CDR2 YYNGEE. Here the CDR3 DNA reads TGTGCCAGCAGCGAGGGACTAGCCGTGACCCAGTACTTC. Translation: CASSEGLAVTQYF. Combining the CDR3 with reference TRBV9 and TRBJ2-5 gives the whole variable domain DSGVTQTPKHLITATGQRVTLRCSPRSGDLSVYWYQQSLDQGLQFLIQYYNGEERAKGNILERFSAQQFPDLHSELNLSSLELGDSALYFCASSEGLAVTQYFGPGTRLLVL.

This clonotype has a count of ten or more. V usage is TRBV4-3 and J usage is TRBJ2-7, with 11 bases that match TRBD1. This CDR3 has 16 amino acids. Germline V gene data show CDR1 as LGHNA and CDR2 as YSLEER. With V trimmed by 1 base and J by 5 bases, 7 bases remained unmatched. Here the CDR3 DNA reads TGCGCCAGCAGCCAAGGGTCGGACAGGGGGCAGGACGAGCAGTACTTC. Translated: CASSQGSDRGQDEQYF.

This clonotype was recorded at least ten times. V is TRBV5-1 and J is TRBJ2-7; the D gene is possibly TRBD2 (6 bases). Germline V lookup: CDR1 SGHRS, CDR2 YFSETQ. V lost 0 bases and J 6 bases, leaving 16 bases between the germline ends. The CDR3 loop spans 15 amino acids. The CDR3 protein is CASSLVVRDSGEQYF. In DNA, the CDR3 is TGCGCCAGCAGCTTGGTTGTGCGGGATTCGGGCGAGCAGTACTTC.

This chain uses TRBV6-2 or TRBV6-3 with TRBJ2-7; no firm D call. Germline V lookup: CDR1 MNHEY, CDR2 SVGEGT. The CDR3 runs to 14 residues. V lost 0 bases, J lost 0 bases, and 6 bases lay in between. In nucleotides, the CDR3 is TGTGCCAGCAGTTACTCGTCGGGCTCCTACGAGCAGTACGTC. Translated: CASSYSSGSYEQYV.

This clonotype was found many times. This chain links TRBV27 with TRBJ1-5, with TRBD1 matching 11 bases. This CDR3 has 20 amino acids. The germline CDR1 and CDR2 sequences are MNHEY and SMNVEV (reference sequence). With 8 bases clipped from V and 0 bases from J, the junction kept 18 bases outside the gene matches. In DNA, the CDR3 is TGTGCCAGCGGTTCCCTACGAGGGGGGGACAGGGGGAATAGCAATCAGCCCCAGCATTTT. This translates into CASGSLRGGDRGNSNQPQHF.

This clonotype was picked up many times. V is TRBV5-1 and J is TRBJ2-2, with 9 positions matching TRBD2. The V segment lost 5 bases and the J segment 5 bases; nucleotides outside the gene matches: 7. From germline, CDR1 is SGHRS and CDR2 YFSETQ. The CDR3 length is 15 residues. The CDR3 region is CASRPTSGRTGELFF. CDR3 nucleotide sequence: TGCGCCAGCAGACCAACTAGCGGGCGTACCGGGGAGCTGTTTTTT.

The table lists this clonotype with many counts. The genes are TRBV5-1 and TRBJ2-7; TRBD1 is a possible D gene (6 bases). The length of the CDR3 is 14 residues. V was cut by 7 bases and J by 2 bases, with 16 bases left in between. Per the germline V gene, CDR1 is SGHRS and CDR2 is YFSETQ. In DNA, the CDR3 is TGCGCCAGCGTCGGACAGAGTCCGGCCTACGAGCAGTACGTC. It translates to CASVGQSPAYEQYV.

This clonotype appeared many times. This rearrangement joins TRBV9 to TRBJ2-5; D may be TRBD2 (5 bases). V shed 4 bases and J shed 4 bases, with 17 bases lying between them. In germline, CDR1 is SGDLS, CDR2 YYNGEE. The CDR3 length is 15 residues. CDR3 region: CASSIGPGKGETQYF. The CDR3 nucleotides are TGTGCCAGCAGCATAGGCCCGGGAAAAGGAGAGACCCAGTACTTC.

The table lists this clonotype with many counts. This chain links TRBV11-2 with TRBJ1-4; D ambiguous. V was cut by 6 bases and J by 1 base, with 18 bases left in between. Germline assignment: CDR1 SGHAT and CDR2 FQNNGV. The CDR3 is 17 residues long. Here the CDR3 DNA reads TGTGCCAGCAGTAACTCTGCCACGGGCGGAACTAATGAAAAACTGTTTTTT. Residues: CASSNSATGGTNEKLFF. The full variable domain, its missing parts supplied by reference TRBV11-2 and TRBJ1-4, is EAGVAQSPRYKIIEKRQSVAFWCNPISGHATLYWYQQILGQGPKLLIQFQNNGVVDDSQLPKDRFSAERLKGVDSTLKIQPAKLEDSAVYLCASSNSATGGTNEKLFFGSGTQLSVL.

This clonotype turned up a few times. CDR3 DNA sequence: TGTGCCAGCGCACCGAATAATTCACCCCTCCACTTT. It encodes CASAPNNSPLHF. The V gene is TRBV6-6, the J gene TRBJ1-6; D is unresolved. CDR3 length: 12 amino acids. Germline-derived CDR1 and CDR2 are MNHNY and SVGAGI (reference sequence). The ends were cut back, 8 bases at V and 5 bases at J, with 7 bases in the middle.